This section outlines one TCR beta chain sequence together with its context. CDR3 length: 16 residues. Germline values: CDR1 SGHRS, CDR2 YFSETQ. The V segment lost 1 base and the J segment 2 bases; nucleotides outside the gene matches: 6. The data originate from a study of cytomegalovirus exposure and HLA in healthy donors. It was with 60 Vbeta and 13 Jbeta primers that the PCR ran. Sequenced by immunoSEQ multiplex PCR; TCRdb stores in-frame clones only, minus some. The sample carries over 150,000 clones, roughly 85% recorded once. Donors in the study were healthy people who gave bone marrow. Sequenced: PBMCs. J is TRBJ1-3 and V is TRBV5-1, with TRBD1 matching 7 bases. The receptor was isolated from a woman between 45 and 65 years old in good health and CMV-seronegative. The CDR3 nucleotides are TGCGCCAGCAGCTTGTCCACAGGGGATGCTGGAAACACCATATATTTT. Translated, it gives CASSLSTGDAGNTIYF.